Shown below are 29 T cell receptor beta chains from a single sample sequenced in a study of T cell responses to AZD1222 COVID-19 vaccine. Profiled with immunoSEQ multiplex PCR; TCRdb holds only in-frame clones, not every one. The sample carries some 90,000 clones, 70% to 90% recorded once. The sample was peripheral blood, taken on day 0 of AZD1222 vaccination. The receptors here all came from an adult in good health.

The J gene is TRBJ2-7, the V gene TRBV29-1; weak D call: TRBD1 (6 bases). This CDR3 is built from 11 residues. Trimming took 7 bases from V and 3 from J, leaving 10 bases between them. Germline V gene sequence: CDR1 SQVTM, CDR2 ANQGSEA. The CDR3 coding sequence is TGCAGCGCCGGGACACTCTACGAGCAGTACTTC. Translated, it gives CSAGTLYEQYF.

V and J are TRBV15 and TRBJ2-1, with 11 bases that match TRBD1. The CDR3 is made up of 15 amino acids. V gave up 3 bases and J gave up 4 bases; unmatched junction bases: 2. Germline values: CDR1 LNHNV, CDR2 YYDKDF (reference sequence). The CDR3 spells CATSRGQGGYNEQFF. In DNA form, the CDR3 reads TGTGCCACCAGCAGGGGACAGGGGGGATACAATGAGCAGTTCTTC. The entire variable domain, with the rest obtained from reference TRBV15 and TRBJ2-1, is as follows: DAMVIQNPRYQVTQFGKPVTLSCSQTLNHNVMYWYQQKSSQAPKLLFHYYDKDFNNEADTPDNFQSRRPNTSFCFLDIRSPGLGDTAMYLCATSRGQGGYNEQFFGPGTRLTVL.

V usage is TRBV2 and J usage is TRBJ1-5; 12 bases align to TRBD1. Germline CDR1 reads SNHLY; CDR2 reads FYNNEI. J lost 9 bases, V lost 6 bases, and 12 bases had no gene match. The CDR3 loop spans 16 amino acids. The CDR3, as DNA: TGTGCCAGCAGCCCCGGGACAGGGGGCCCTTCCTCGCCCCAGCATTTT. It encodes CASSPGTGGPSSPQHF.

In DNA, the CDR3 is TGTGCCAGTAGTATCCGGGCAGGTTATGATGAGCAGTTCTTC. It translates to CASSIRAGYDEQFF. J is TRBJ2-1 and V is TRBV19; D gene ambiguous. Trimming took off 3 bases at V and 8 bases at J, with 14 bases between the two ends. The CDR3 covers 14 residues. Looked up from germline, CDR1 is LNHDA and CDR2 is SQIVND (reference sequence).

The V and J genes are TRBV4-3 and TRBJ2-7, with D possibly matching TRBD1 (6 bases). V was trimmed by 0 bases and J by 9 bases, leaving 15 bases between them. Germline assignment: CDR1 LGHNA and CDR2 YSLEER. The CDR3 sequence is 14 residues long. The CDR3 nucleotides are TGCGCCAGCAGCCAAGATGGGGGCGTGGATCGGCAGTACTTC. Its translation is CASSQDGGVDRQYF.

This clone was detected only a few times. The genes are TRBV7-2 and TRBJ1-3; TRBD1 matches at 7 bases. This CDR3 comprises 14 residues. Germline CDR1 is SGHTA and CDR2 is FQGNSA. V shed 3 bases, J shed 2 bases, and the junction held 1 base outside the gene matches. The CDR3 sequence is CASSLGQPGNTIYF. CDR3 nucleotides: TGTGCCAGCAGCTTGGGACAGCCTGGAAACACCATATATTTT. Using reference TRBV7-2 and TRBJ1-3 for the parts outside the CDR3, the full variable domain is GAGVSQSPSNKVTEKGKDVELRCDPISGHTALYWYRQSLGQGLEFLIYFQGNSAPDKSGLPSDRFSAERTGGSVSTLTIQRTQQEDSAVYLCASSLGQPGNTIYFGEGSWLTVV.

The rearrangement links TRBV14 to TRBJ1-3; 7 nucleotides agree with TRBD1. In germline, CDR1 is SGHDN, CDR2 FVKESK. Unmatched junction bases numbered 5, after V lost 2 bases and J lost 4 bases. The CDR3 spans 15 residues. The CDR3: CASSQFRQGGNTIYF. CDR3 sequence (DNA): TGTGCCAGCAGCCAATTTCGACAGGGCGGAAACACCATATATTTT. Variable domain in full (rest from reference TRBV14 and TRBJ1-3): EAGVTQFPSHSVIEKGQTVTLRCDPISGHDNLYWYRRVMGKEIKFLLHFVKESKQDESGMPNNRFLAERTGGTYSTLKVQPAELEDSGVYFCASSQFRQGGNTIYFGEGSWLTVV.

This rearrangement joins TRBV6-1 to TRBJ2-5; 7 positions agree with TRBD1. Per germline, CDR1 MNHNS and CDR2 SASEGT. The V and J ends lost 3 bases and 1 base, in that order; junction bases with no gene match: 14. The CDR3 has 18 amino acids. Here the CDR3 reads CASSDQLTGEWGQETQYF. Here the CDR3 DNA reads TGTGCCAGCAGTGACCAGTTAACAGGGGAGTGGGGCCAAGAGACCCAGTACTTC.

This sequence joins TRBV9 and TRBJ2-1, with 11 bases fitting TRBD2. The CDR3 contains 16 residues. Unmatched junction bases numbered 6, after V lost 0 bases and J lost 7 bases. Germline CDR1 reads SGDLS; CDR2 reads YYNGEE. CDR3 coding DNA: TGTGCCAGCAGCGTAGGACTAGCGGGGATAGGGAATGAGCAGTTCTTC. Its protein product is CASSVGLAGIGNEQFF. Looking up the rest from reference TRBV9 and TRBJ2-1 gives the full variable domain: DSGVTQTPKHLITATGQRVTLRCSPRSGDLSVYWYQQSLDQGLQFLIQYYNGEERAKGNILERFSAQQFPDLHSELNLSSLELGDSALYFCASSVGLAGIGNEQFFGPGTRLTVL.

In its sample, this clone was seen once. The CDR3 DNA reads as TGTGCCAGCAGCCCTGGCCAGGGGGTGAACACTGAAGCTTTCTTT. This translates into CASSPGQGVNTEAFF. J is TRBJ1-1 and V is TRBV5-5; 7 bases are shared with TRBD1. The junction had 6 bases not matched to a gene; V was cut back by 4 bases and J by 0 bases. CDR3 size: 15 residues. The germline CDR1 and CDR2 sequences are SGHKS and YYEKEE (reference sequence).

The rearrangement uses TRBV7-2 and TRBJ1-5; 8 bases are shared with TRBD1. The J segment lost 0 bases and the V segment lost 2 bases, leaving 3 bases of the junction unmatched. The germline gives CDR1 SGHTA, CDR2 FQGNSA. There are 16 residues in the CDR3. The CDR3 protein is CASSLSGGSSNQPQHF. CDR3 bases: TGTGCCAGCAGCTTATCAGGGGGCTCTAGCAATCAGCCCCAGCATTTT.

This clone was counted a single time. This CDR3 reads CASSPYWAERTDTQYF. CDR3 sequence (DNA): TGTGCCAGCTCACCATACTGGGCGGAACGCACAGATACGCAGTATTTT. This chain connects TRBV18 to TRBJ2-3; D is ambiguous. The germline V gene encodes CDR1 KGHSH and CDR2 LQKENI. Between the trimmed V and J ends, which lost 2 bases and 1 base, there was a span of 13 bases. The CDR3 consists of 16 residues.

V is TRBV5-5 and J is TRBJ2-7; D ambiguous. The germline V gene encodes CDR1 SGHKS and CDR2 YYEKEE (reference sequence). V was pared by 0 bases and J by 6 bases, with 13 bases between. The CDR3 contains 14 residues. CDR3 DNA sequence: TGTGCCAGCAGCTTGGTGGTGATTGGAACCGAGCAGTACTTC. This encodes CASSLVVIGTEQYF.

This sequence joins TRBV7-8 and TRBJ2-1; unclear D gene. The CDR3 totals 16 residues. The germline gives CDR1 SGHVS, CDR2 FQNEAQ. The V gene lost 0 bases and the J gene lost 2 bases, with 11 bases spanning the gap. The CDR3 DNA follows: TGTGCCAGCAGCTTAGCATTCAGCCTTACCTACAATGAGCAGTTCTTC. Translated, it gives CASSLAFSLTYNEQFF.

This clone was observed once. For the CDR3, the DNA is TGTGCCAGCAGTTCACTCAACGGGGAGCTGTTTTTT. This gives the protein CASSSLNGELFF. The chain has TRBV27 and TRBJ2-2; D not certain. This CDR3 spans 12 amino acids. Germline CDR1 is MNHEY and CDR2 is SMNVEV (reference sequence). V was shortened by 4 bases and J by 7 bases, with 7 bases between the two germline ends.

The V gene is TRBV6-5, the J gene TRBJ1-1; D not certain. The V gene's germline CDR1 is MNHEY and CDR2 SVGAGI. V was cut by 6 bases and J by 0 bases, with 2 bases left in between. This CDR3 contains 11 residues. The chain's CDR3 is CASRVNTEAFF. The CDR3 DNA is TGTGCCAGCAGGGTGAACACTGAAGCTTTCTTT.

CDR3 in amino acids: CASSLTVTNTGELFF. CDR3 nucleotides: TGCGCCAGCAGCTTGACAGTTACGAACACCGGGGAGCTGTTTTTT. The chain links TRBV5-1 to TRBJ2-2; D call uncertain. The germline CDR1 and CDR2 sequences are SGHRS and YFSETQ. The CDR3 has 15 residues. V lost 1 base, J lost 0 bases, and 7 bases lay in between.

The chain couples TRBV10-3 to TRBJ2-7, with 10 bases matching TRBD1. Looked up from germline, CDR1 is ENHRY and CDR2 is SYGVKD. J was trimmed by 4 bases and V by 0 bases; bases with no gene match: 3. The CDR3 has 15 residues. CDR3 sequence: CAISESRTGGYEQYF. In DNA form, the CDR3 reads TGTGCCATCAGTGAGTCCCGGACAGGGGGTTACGAGCAGTACTTC.

V and J are TRBV6-5 and TRBJ2-3; 9 bases are shared with TRBD1. Per the germline V gene, CDR1 is MNHEY and CDR2 is SVGAGI. The CDR3 sequence is 14 residues long. Trimming removed 6 bases from V and 2 bases from J; junction bases left unmatched: 3. The CDR3 sequence: CASRQGAPTDTQYF. The CDR3 region has the DNA TGTGCCAGCAGACAGGGGGCACCCACAGATACGCAGTATTTT.

This clone occurred many times. This sequence joins TRBV19 and TRBJ1-2; 10 bases match TRBD1. Looked up from germline, CDR1 is LNHDA and CDR2 is SQIVND (reference sequence). The J segment lost 7 bases and the V segment lost 6 bases, leaving 2 bases of the junction unmatched. The CDR3 covers 12 residues. In nucleotides, the CDR3 is TGTGCCAGTAGGGGACAGGGGAGTGGCTACACCTTC. Protein sequence: CASRGQGSGYTF.

The CDR3 DNA is TGCGCCAGCAGCTTCGAGGGGACAGGAGGTGGAGAAAAACTGTTTTTT. It yields the protein CASSFEGTGGGEKLFF. The chain carries TRBV5-1 and TRBJ1-4, with 8 bases that match TRBD1. This CDR3 spans 16 amino acids. The germline V gene has CDR1 SGHRS and CDR2 YFSETQ. V was pared by 2 bases and J by 8 bases, with 11 bases of the junction left unmatched.

This clone showed up just once. V gene TRBV7-2 combines with J gene TRBJ1-1, with D unresolved. CDR1 SGHTA and CDR2 FQGNSA come from the germline V gene. V lost 1 base and J lost 1, with 7 bases in between. This CDR3 is 14 amino acids long. The DNA of the CDR3 is TGTGCCAGCAGCTTAGGGCAGCGGAACACTGAAGCTTTCTTT. Its translation: CASSLGQRNTEAFF.

The V gene is TRBV7-2, the J gene TRBJ2-3; 9 bases match TRBD2. The germline CDR1 and CDR2 sequences are SGHTA and FQGNSA. J gave up 6 bases and V 4 bases, and 5 bases lay outside the gene matches. The CDR3 spans 14 residues. CDR3 residues: CASSSGLAWDTQYF. The CDR3 coding sequence is TGTGCCAGCAGCTCTGGACTAGCGTGGGATACGCAGTATTTT. The entire variable domain, with the rest obtained from reference TRBV7-2 and TRBJ2-3, is as follows: GAGVSQSPSNKVTEKGKDVELRCDPISGHTALYWYRQSLGQGLEFLIYFQGNSAPDKSGLPSDRFSAERTGGSVSTLTIQRTQQEDSAVYLCASSSGLAWDTQYFGPGTRLTVL.

This chain links TRBV19 with TRBJ2-3; D is possibly TRBD1 (6 bases). Germline V lookup: CDR1 LNHDA, CDR2 SQIVND (reference sequence). CDR3 length equals 15 residues. The germline V and J ends were trimmed by 5 bases and 1 base, with 13 bases remaining between them. The CDR3 DNA is TGTGCCAGTAGTCCCCGCAGGGGACGCACAGATACGCAGTATTTT. It encodes CASSPRRGRTDTQYF.

The rearrangement joins TRBV11-2 to TRBJ1-2; 10 bases fit TRBD1. The CDR3 has 14 amino acids. V lost 4 bases, J lost 6 bases, and 5 bases stayed unmatched. CDR1 and CDR2 from the germline V gene are SGHAT and FQNNGV. In nucleotides, the CDR3 is TGTGCCAGCAGCTCCATAGGGACAGGGGATGGCTACACCTTC. Protein product: CASSSIGTGDGYTF.

The CDR3 loop is CASSQQGRPNSPLHF. The CDR3 DNA reads TGTGCCAGCAGCCAACAGGGACGGCCTAATTCACCCCTCCACTTT. The chain carries TRBV14 and TRBJ1-6, with a possible D match to TRBD1 (5 bases). With 2 bases removed from V and 6 bases from J, the gap between germline ends came to 11 bases. The CDR3 covers 15 residues. CDR1 and CDR2 from the germline V gene are SGHDN and FVKESK.

The chain is built from TRBV10-2 and TRBJ1-5; 7 bases map to TRBD1. This CDR3 spans 13 amino acids. The V gene's germline CDR1 is WSHSY and CDR2 SAAADI. The DNA for the CDR3 is TGCGTCACGACAGGGAATAGCAATCAGCCCCAGCATTTT. It specifies CVTTGNSNQPQHF.

V and J are TRBV7-3 and TRBJ2-3, with no clear D. CDR1 SGHTA and CDR2 FQGTGA come from the germline V gene. V was pared by 3 bases and J by 2 bases, with 12 bases between. The CDR3 runs 15 residues. CDR3 sequence: CASSFGPLDTDTQYF. Here the CDR3 DNA reads TGTGCCAGCAGCTTCGGGCCACTCGACACAGATACGCAGTATTTT.

The chain links TRBV5-8 to TRBJ2-3; D is unclear. This CDR3 comprises 16 residues. Deletions cut 0 bases from V and 0 bases from J, with 11 bases between. Germline assignment: CDR1 SGHTS and CDR2 YDEGEE. CDR3 in DNA: TGTGCCAGCAGCTTGGCCGGCGGATCTAGCACAGATACGCAGTATTTT. Protein sequence: CASSLAGGSSTDTQYF. The entire variable domain, with the rest obtained from reference TRBV5-8 and TRBJ2-3, is as follows: EAGVTQSPTHLIKTRGQQATLRCSPISGHTSVYWYQQALGLGLQFLLWYDEGEERNRGNFPPRFSGRQFPNYSSELNVNALELEDSALYLCASSLAGGSSTDTQYFGPGTRLTVL.